This T cell receptor beta chain derives from a study of beta chain features in type 1 diabetes. This clone was seen more than once but under ten times. The antigen is undetermined. Central memory, naive, regulatory and stem cell-like memory CD4+ cells were sorted by CD45RO/CCR7/CD25/CD127/CD95/CD27. Notes on the study in general: More deletions and fewer insertions at VDJ junctions were found in patients with type 1 diabetes. In every one of the four CD4+ subsets, TCRB CDR3s were moderately but significantly shorter in Type 1 diabetes patients.

The isolated RNA, all of it, was reverse transcribed, so expressed TCRB transcripts were what got sequenced. Samples of naive, central memory and regulatory T cells yielded a mean of approximately 3.9 million reads. Sequencing used immunoSEQ multiplex PCR; TCRdb keeps in-frame clones, though not all of them. Here the sample spans around 340,000 clones, approximately 8.2% being singletons. The CDR3 sequence is 14 residues long. Germline V gene sequence: CDR1 SGHAT, CDR2 FQNNGV. J lost 4 bases, V lost 3 bases, and 4 bases had no gene match. This rearrangement joins TRBV11-2 to TRBJ1-2; 8 bases match TRBD1. This clonotype was obtained from a woman under 30 in good health. The sequenced sample was central memory CD4+ T cells from blood. The CDR3 sequence: CASSLGRGLYGYTF. The CDR3 nucleotides read TGTGCCAGCAGCTTGGGCAGGGGGCTCTATGGCTACACCTTC.